This T cell receptor beta chain comes out of a study of cytomegalovirus exposure and HLA in healthy donors. The table lists this clone with a few counts. With V trimmed by 1 base and J by 12 bases, 3 bases remained unmatched. Germline CDR1 reads DFQATT; CDR2 reads SNEGSKA (reference sequence). The CDR3 length is 11 residues. Primers: 60 Vbeta forward and 13 Jbeta reverse. Some clones are missing from TCRdb's copy, which holds only in-frame ones; the method was immunoSEQ multiplex PCR. Of 200,000 or so clones in the sample, around 75% are singletons; the top ten hold approximately 6%. The rearrangement joins TRBV20-1 to TRBJ2-1, with 7 bases matching TRBD2. The TCR comes from a woman in her 30s in good health and CMV-seropositive. Specimen: PBMCs. This chain's CDR3 is CSARVVAGQFF. For the CDR3, the DNA is TGCAGTGCTAGAGTCGTAGCGGGGCAGTTCTTC.